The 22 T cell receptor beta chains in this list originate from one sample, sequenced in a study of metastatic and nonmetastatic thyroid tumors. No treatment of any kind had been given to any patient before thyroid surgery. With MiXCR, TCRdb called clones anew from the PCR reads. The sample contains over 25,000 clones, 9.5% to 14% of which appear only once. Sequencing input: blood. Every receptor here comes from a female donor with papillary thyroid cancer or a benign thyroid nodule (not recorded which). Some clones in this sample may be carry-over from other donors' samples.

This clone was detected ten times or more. CDR3 in amino acids: CASSSGYEQYF. The CDR3 region has the DNA TGTGCCAGCAGTTCAGGGTACGAGCAGTACTTC. This chain links TRBV27 with TRBJ2-7; a possible D gene is TRBD1 (5 bases). Trimming stripped 4 bases from V and 4 bases from J, with 5 bases between. This CDR3 is 11 amino acids long. Per the germline V gene, CDR1 is MNHEY and CDR2 is SMNVEV (reference sequence).

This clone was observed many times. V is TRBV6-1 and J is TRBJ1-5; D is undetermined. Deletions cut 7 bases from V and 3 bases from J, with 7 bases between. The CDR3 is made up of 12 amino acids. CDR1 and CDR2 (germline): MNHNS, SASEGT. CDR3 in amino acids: CASNLINQPQHF. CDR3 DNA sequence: TGTGCCAGCAACCTAATCAATCAGCCCCAGCATTTT.

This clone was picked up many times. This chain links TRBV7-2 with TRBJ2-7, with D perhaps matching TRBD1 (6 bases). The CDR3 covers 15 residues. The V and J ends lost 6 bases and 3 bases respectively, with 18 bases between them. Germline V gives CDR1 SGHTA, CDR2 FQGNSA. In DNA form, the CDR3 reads TGTGCCAGCAGTTATTCGCAGGGGAACTACTACGAGCAGTACTTC. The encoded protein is CASSYSQGNYYEQYF. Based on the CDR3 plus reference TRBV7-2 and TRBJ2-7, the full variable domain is GAGVSQSPSNKVTEKGKDVELRCDPISGHTALYWYRQSLGQGLEFLIYFQGNSAPDKSGLPSDRFSAERTGGSVSTLTIQRTQQEDSAVYLCASSYSQGNYYEQYFGPGTRLTVT.

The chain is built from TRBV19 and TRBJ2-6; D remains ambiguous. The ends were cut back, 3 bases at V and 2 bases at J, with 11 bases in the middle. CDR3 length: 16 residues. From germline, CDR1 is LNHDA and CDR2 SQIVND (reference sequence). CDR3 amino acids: CASSMVRAAGANVLTF. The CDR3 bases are TGTGCCAGTAGTATGGTTCGGGCAGCTGGGGCCAACGTCCTGACTTTC.

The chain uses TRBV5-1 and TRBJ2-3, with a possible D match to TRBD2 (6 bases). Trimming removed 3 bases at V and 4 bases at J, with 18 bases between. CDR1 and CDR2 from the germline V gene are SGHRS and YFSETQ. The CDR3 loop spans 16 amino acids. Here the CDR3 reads CASSSPSVGPADTQYF. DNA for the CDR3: TGCGCCAGCAGCTCCCCTAGCGTGGGGCCGGCAGATACGCAGTATTTT.

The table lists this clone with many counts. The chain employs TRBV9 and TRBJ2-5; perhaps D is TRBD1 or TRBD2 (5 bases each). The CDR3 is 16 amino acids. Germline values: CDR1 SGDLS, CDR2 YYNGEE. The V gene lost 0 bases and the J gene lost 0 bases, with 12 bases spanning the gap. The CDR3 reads CASSVGGRGHQETQYF. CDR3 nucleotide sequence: TGTGCCAGCAGCGTAGGGGGTCGGGGCCACCAAGAGACCCAGTACTTC.

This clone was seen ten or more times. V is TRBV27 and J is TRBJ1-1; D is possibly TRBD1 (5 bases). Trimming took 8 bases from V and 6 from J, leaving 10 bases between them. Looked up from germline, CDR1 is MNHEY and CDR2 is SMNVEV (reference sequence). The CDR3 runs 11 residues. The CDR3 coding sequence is TGTGCCAGCCACCGGGGCGCTGAAGCTTTCTTT. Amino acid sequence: CASHRGAEAFF.

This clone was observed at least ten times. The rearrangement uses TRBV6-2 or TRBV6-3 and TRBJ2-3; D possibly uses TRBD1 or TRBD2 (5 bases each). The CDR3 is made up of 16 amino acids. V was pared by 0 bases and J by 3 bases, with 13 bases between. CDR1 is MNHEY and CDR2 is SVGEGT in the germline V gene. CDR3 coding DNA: TGTGCCAGCAGTTACTCGAAAGGGGACCTAACAGATACGCAGTATTTT. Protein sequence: CASSYSKGDLTDTQYF.

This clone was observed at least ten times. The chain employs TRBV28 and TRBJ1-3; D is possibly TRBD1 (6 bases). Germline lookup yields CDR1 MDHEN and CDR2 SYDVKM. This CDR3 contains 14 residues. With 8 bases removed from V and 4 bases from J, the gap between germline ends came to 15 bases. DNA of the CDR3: TGTGCCAGCGGGGGGGGCTTGGGCGGAAACACCATATATTTT. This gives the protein CASGGGLGGNTIYF.

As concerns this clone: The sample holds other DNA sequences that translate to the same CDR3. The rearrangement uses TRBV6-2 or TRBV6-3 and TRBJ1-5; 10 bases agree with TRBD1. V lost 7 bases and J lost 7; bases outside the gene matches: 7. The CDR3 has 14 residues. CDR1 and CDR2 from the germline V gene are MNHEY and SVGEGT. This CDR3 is CASTGTGEPQPQHF. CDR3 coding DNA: TGTGCCAGCACCGGGACAGGGGAACCCCAGCCCCAGCATTTT.

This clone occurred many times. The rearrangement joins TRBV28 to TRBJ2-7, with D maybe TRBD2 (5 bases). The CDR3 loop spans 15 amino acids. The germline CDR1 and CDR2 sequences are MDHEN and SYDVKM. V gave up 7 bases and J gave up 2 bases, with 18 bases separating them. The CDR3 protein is CASNLPQSGTYEQYF. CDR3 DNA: TGTGCCAGCAACCTACCGCAGTCGGGGACCTACGAGCAGTACTTC. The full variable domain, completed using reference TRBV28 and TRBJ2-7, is DVKVTQSSRYLVKRTGEKVFLECVQDMDHENMFWYRQDPGLGLRLIYFSYDVKMKEKGDIPEGYSVSREKKERFSLILESASTNQTSMYLCASNLPQSGTYEQYFGPGTRLTVT.

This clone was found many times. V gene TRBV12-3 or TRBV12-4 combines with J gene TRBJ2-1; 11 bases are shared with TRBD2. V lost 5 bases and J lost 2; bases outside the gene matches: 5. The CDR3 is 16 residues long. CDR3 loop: CASSGATSGTYNEQFF. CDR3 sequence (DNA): TGTGCCAGCAGTGGGGCGACTAGCGGGACCTACAATGAGCAGTTCTTC.

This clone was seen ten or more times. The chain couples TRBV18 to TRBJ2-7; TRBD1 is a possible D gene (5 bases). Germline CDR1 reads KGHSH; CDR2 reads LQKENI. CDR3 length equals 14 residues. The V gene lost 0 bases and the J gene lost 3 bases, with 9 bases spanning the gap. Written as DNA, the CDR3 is TGTGCCAGCTCACCACCGACAGACCGCTACGAGCAGTACTTC. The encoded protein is CASSPPTDRYEQYF.

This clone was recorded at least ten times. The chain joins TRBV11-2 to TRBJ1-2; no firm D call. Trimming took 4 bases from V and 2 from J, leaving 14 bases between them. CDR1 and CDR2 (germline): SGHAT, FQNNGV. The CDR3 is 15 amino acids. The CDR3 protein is CASSYTSPKNYGYTF. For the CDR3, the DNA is TGTGCCAGCAGCTACACCAGTCCAAAGAACTATGGCTACACCTTC.

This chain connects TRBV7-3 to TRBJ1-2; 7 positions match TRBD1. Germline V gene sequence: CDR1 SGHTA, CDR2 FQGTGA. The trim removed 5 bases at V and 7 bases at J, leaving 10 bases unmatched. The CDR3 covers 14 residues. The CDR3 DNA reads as TGTGCCAGCAGCCCCATCCGGGACAGCGCTGGCTACACCTTC. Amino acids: CASSPIRDSAGYTF. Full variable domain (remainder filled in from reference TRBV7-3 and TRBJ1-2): GAGVSQTPSNKVTEKGKYVELRCDPISGHTALYWYRQSLGQGPEFLIYFQGTGAADDSGLPNDRFFAVRPEGSVSTLKIQRTERGDSAVYLCASSPIRDSAGYTFGSGTRLTVV.

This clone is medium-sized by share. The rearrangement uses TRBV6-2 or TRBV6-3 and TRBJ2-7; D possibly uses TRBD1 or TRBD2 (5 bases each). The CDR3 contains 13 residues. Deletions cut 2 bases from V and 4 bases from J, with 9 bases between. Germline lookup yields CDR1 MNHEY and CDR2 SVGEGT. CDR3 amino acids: CASSYGGRYEQYF. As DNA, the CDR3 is TGTGCCAGCAGTTACGGGGGTAGGTACGAGCAGTACTTC.

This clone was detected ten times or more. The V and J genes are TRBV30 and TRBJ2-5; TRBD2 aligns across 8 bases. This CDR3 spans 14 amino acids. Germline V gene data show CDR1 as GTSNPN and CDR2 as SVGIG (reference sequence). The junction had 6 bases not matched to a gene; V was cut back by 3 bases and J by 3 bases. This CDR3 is CAWSARLAKETQYF. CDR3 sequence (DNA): TGTGCCTGGAGCGCGAGACTAGCGAAAGAGACCCAGTACTTC. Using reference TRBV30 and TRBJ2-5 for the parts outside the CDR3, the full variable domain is SQTIHQWPATLVQPVGSPLSLECTVEGTSNPNLYWYRQAAGRGLQLLFYSVGIGQISSEVPQNLSASRPQDRQFILSSKKLLLSDSGFYLCAWSARLAKETQYFGPGTRLLVL.

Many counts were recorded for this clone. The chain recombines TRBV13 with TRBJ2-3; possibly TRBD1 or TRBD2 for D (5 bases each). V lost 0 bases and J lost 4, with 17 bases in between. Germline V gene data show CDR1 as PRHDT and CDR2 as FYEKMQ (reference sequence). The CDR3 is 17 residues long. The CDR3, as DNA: TGTGCCAGCAGCTTAGGCCAAGAGGGACCAAGCCCAGATACGCAGTATTTT. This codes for CASSLGQEGPSPDTQYF.

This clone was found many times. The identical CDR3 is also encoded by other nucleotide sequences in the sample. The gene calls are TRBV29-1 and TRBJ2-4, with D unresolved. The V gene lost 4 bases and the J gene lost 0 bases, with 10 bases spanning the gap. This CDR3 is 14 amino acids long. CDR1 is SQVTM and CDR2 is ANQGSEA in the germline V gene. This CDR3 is CSVASPGAKNIQYF. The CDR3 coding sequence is TGCAGCGTTGCCAGCCCAGGAGCCAAAAACATTCAGTACTTC.

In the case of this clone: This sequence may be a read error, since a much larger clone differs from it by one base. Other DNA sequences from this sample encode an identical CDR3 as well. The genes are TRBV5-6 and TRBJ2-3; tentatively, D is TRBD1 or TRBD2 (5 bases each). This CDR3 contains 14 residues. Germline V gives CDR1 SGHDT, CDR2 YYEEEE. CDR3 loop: CASSLGTPTDTQYF. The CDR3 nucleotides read TGTGCCAGTAGCTTGGGGACCCCCACAGATACGCAGTATTTT.

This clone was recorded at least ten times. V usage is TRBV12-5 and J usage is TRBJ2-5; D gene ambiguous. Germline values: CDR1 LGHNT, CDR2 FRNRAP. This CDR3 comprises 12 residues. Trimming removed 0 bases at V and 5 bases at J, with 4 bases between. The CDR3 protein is CASGLVDETQYF. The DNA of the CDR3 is TGTGCTAGTGGTTTGGTAGATGAGACCCAGTACTTC.

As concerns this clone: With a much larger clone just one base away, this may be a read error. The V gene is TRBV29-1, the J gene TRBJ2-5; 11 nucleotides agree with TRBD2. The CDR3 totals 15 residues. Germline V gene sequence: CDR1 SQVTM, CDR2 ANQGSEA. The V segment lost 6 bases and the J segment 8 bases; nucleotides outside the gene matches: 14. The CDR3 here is CSVLGVSGRADTQYF. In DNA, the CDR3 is TGCAGCGTCCTGGGGGTTAGCGGGAGGGCGGATACCCAGTACTTC.